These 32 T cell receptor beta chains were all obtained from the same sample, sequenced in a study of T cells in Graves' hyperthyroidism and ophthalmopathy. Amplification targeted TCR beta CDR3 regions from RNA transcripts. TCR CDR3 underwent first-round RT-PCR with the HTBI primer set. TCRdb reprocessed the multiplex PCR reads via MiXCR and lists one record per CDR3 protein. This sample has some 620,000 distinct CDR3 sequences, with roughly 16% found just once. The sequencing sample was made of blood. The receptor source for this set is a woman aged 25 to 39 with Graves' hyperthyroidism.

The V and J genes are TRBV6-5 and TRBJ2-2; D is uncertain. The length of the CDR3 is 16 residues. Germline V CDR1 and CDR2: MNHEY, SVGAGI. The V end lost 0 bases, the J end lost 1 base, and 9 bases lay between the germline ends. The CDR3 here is CASSYSVQENTGELFF. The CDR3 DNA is TGTGCCAGCAGTTACTCGGTTCAGGAGAACACCGGGGAGCTGTTTTTT.

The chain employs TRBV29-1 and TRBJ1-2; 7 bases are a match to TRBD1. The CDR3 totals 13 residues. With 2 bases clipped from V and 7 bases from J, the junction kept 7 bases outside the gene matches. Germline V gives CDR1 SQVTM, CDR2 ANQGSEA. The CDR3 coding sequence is TGCAGCGTTGAAAAAGGGACAGCCGCTGGCTACACCTTC. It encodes CSVEKGTAAGYTF.

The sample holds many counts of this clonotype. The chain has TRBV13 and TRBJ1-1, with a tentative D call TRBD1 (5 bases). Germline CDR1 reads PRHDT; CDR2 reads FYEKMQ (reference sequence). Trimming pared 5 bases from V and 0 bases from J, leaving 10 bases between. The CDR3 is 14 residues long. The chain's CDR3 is CASSQGPLNTEAFF. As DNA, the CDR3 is TGTGCCAGCAGCCAGGGCCCATTGAACACTGAAGCTTTCTTT.

As DNA, the CDR3 is TGTGCCAGCAGCCCGGGGACTAGCGGGAGGGCCTACGAGCAGTACTTC. Amino acid sequence: CASSPGTSGRAYEQYF. The chain recombines TRBV5-6 with TRBJ2-7; TRBD2 matches at 16 bases. CDR1 SGHDT and CDR2 YYEEEE come from the germline V gene. The ends lost 4 bases at V and 2 bases at J; junction bases unmatched: 3. The CDR3 is made up of 16 amino acids.

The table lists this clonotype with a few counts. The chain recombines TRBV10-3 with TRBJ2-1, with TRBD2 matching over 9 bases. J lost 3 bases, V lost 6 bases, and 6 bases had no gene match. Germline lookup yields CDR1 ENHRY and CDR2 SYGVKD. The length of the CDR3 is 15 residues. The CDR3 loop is CAISPGLAFYNEQFF. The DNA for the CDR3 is TGTGCCATCAGCCCGGGACTAGCTTTCTACAATGAGCAGTTCTTC.

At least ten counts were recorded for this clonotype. In nucleotides, the CDR3 is TGTGCCAGCAGTTTCGGCAATCAGCCCCAGCATTTT. Residues: CASSFGNQPQHF. The chain uses TRBV28 and TRBJ1-5; D call uncertain. This CDR3 spans 12 amino acids. CDR1 and CDR2 from the germline V gene are MDHEN and SYDVKM. V was pared by 3 bases and J by 2 bases, with 2 bases between.

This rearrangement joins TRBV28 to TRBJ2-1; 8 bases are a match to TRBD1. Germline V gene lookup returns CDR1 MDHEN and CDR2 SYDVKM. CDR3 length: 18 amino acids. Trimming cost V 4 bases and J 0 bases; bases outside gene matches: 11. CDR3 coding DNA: TGTGCCAGCAGTTCCGATCGGACAGGGAGGACCTCCTACAATGAGCAGTTCTTC. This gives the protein CASSSDRTGRTSYNEQFF.

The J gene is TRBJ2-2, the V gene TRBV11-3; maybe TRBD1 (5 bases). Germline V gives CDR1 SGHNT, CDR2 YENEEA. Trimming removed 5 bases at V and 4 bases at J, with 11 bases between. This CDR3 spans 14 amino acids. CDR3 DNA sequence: TGTGCCAGCAGCCCAAGTAGGGGCACCGGGGAGCTGTTTTTT. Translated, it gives CASSPSRGTGELFF.

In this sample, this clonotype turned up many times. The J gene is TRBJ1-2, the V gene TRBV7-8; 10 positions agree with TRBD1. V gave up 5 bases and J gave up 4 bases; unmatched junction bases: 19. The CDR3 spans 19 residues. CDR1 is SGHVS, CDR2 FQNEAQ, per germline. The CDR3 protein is CASSDPIRDRGKSGYGYTF. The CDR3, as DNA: TGTGCCAGCAGCGATCCAATCCGGGACAGGGGAAAGAGTGGCTATGGCTACACCTTC.

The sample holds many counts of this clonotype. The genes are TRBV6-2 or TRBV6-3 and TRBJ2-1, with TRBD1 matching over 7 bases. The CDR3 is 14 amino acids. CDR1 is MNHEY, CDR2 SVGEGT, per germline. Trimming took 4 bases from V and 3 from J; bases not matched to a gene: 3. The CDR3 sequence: CASSWDSHYNEQFF. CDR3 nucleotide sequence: TGTGCCAGCAGTTGGGACAGCCACTACAATGAGCAGTTCTTC.

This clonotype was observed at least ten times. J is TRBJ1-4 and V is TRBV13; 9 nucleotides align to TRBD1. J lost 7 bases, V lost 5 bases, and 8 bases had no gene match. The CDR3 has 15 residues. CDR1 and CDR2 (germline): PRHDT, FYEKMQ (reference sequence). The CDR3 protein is CASSQRQGGLEKLFF. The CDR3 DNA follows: TGTGCCAGCAGCCAGCGACAGGGGGGCCTTGAAAAACTGTTTTTT.

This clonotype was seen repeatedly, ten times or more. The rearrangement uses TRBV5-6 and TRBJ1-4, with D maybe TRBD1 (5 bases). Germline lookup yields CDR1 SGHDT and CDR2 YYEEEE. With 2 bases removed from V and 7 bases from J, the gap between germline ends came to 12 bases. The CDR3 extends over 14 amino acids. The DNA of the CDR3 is TGTGCCAGCAGCTTAACGCAGGGAAGTGAAAAACTGTTTTTT. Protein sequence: CASSLTQGSEKLFF.

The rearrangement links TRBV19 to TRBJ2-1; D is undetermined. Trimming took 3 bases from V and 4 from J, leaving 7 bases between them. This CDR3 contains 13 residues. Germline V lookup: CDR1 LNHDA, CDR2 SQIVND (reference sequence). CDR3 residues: CASSIFGYNEQFF. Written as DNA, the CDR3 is TGTGCCAGTAGTATTTTCGGGTACAATGAGCAGTTCTTC.

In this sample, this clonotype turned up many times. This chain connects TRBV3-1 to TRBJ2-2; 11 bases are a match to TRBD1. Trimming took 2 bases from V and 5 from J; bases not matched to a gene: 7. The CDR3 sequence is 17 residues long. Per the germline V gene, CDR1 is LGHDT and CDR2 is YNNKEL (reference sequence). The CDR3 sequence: CASSQIGTGGRTGELFF. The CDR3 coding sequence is TGTGCCAGCAGCCAAATCGGGACAGGGGGTCGGACCGGGGAGCTGTTTTTT. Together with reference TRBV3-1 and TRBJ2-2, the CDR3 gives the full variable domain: DTAVSQTPKYLVTQMGNDKSIKCEQNLGHDTMYWYKQDSKKFLKIMFSYNNKELIINETVPNRFSPKSPDKAHLNLHINSLELGDSAVYFCASSQIGTGGRTGELFFGEGSRLTVL.

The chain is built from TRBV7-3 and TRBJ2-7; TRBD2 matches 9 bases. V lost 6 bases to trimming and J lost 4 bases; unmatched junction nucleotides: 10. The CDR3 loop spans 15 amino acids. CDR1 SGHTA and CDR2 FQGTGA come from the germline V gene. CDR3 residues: CASRTTGTSFYEQYF. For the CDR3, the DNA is TGTGCCAGCAGGACCACCGGGACTAGCTTTTACGAGCAGTACTTC.

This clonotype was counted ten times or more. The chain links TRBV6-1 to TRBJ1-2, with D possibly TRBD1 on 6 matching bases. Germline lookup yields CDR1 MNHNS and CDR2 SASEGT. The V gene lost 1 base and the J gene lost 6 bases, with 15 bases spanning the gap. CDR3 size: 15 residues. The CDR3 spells CASSEDPRTGNGYTF. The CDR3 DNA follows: TGTGCCAGCAGTGAAGATCCTCGAACAGGGAATGGCTACACCTTC.

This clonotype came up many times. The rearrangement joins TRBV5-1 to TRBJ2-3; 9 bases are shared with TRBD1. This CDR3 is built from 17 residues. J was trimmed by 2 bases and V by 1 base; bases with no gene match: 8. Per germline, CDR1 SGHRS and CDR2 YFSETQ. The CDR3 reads CASSLTPQGATTDTQYF. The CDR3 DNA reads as TGCGCCAGCAGCTTGACACCACAGGGGGCGACCACAGATACGCAGTATTTT.

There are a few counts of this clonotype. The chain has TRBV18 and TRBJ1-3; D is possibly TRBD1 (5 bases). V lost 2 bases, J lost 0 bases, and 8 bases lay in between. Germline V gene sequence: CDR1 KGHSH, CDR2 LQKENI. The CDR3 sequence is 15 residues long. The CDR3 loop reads CASSPNRFSGNTIYF. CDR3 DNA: TGTGCCAGCTCACCAAACAGGTTCTCTGGAAACACCATATATTTT.

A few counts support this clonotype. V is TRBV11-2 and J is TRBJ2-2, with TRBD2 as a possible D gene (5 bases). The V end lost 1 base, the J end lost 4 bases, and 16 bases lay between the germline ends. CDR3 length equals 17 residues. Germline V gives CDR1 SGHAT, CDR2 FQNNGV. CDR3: CASSLGPGGSLTGELFF. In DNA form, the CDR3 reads TGTGCCAGCAGCTTAGGCCCGGGCGGGTCGCTCACCGGGGAGCTGTTTTTT.

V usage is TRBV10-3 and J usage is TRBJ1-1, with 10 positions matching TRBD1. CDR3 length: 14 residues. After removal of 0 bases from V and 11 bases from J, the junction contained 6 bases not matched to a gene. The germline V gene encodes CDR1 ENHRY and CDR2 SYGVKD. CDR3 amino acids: CAISESGTGAGAFF. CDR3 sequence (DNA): TGTGCCATCAGTGAGTCGGGGACAGGGGCTGGGGCTTTCTTT.

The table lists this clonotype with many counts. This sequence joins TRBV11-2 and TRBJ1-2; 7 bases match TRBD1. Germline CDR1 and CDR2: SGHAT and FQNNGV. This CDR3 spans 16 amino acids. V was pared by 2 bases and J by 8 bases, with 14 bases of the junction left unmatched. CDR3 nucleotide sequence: TGTGCCAGCAGCTTAATTAGCGGCCGCTCAGGGGGAGGCTACACCTTC. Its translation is CASSLISGRSGGGYTF.

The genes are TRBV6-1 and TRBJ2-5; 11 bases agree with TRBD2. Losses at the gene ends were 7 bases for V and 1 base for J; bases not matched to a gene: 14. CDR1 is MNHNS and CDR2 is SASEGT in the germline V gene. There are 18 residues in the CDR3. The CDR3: CASTQIASGRYFQETQYF. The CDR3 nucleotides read TGTGCCAGCACCCAAATCGCTAGCGGGAGGTACTTCCAAGAGACCCAGTACTTC.

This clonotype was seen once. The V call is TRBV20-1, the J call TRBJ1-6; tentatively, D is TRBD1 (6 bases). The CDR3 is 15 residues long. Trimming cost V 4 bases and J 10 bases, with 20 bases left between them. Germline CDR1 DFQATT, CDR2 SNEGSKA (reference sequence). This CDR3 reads CSAKRGGRVGSPLHF. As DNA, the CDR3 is TGCAGTGCTAAAAGGGGGGGCAGGGTAGGCTCACCCCTCCACTTT.

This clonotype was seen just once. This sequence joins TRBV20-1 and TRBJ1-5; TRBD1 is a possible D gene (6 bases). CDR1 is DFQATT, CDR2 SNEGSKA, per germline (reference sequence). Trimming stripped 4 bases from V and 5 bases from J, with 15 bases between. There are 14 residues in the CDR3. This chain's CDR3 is CSAIGRGAYQPQHF. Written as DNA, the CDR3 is TGCAGTGCTATAGGTAGGGGGGCCTATCAGCCCCAGCATTTT.

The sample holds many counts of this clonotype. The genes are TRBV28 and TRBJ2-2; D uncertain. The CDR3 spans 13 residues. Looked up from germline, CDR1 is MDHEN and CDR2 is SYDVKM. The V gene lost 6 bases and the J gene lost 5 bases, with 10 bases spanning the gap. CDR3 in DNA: TGTGCCAGCAGGCTCGCCGGGACCGGGGAGCTGTTTTTT. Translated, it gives CASRLAGTGELFF.

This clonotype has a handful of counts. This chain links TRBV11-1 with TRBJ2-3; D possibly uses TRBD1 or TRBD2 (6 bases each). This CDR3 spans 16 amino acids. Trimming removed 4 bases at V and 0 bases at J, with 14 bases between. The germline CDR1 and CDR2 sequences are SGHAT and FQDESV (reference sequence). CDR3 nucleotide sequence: TGTGCCAGCAGCTCCCCGCAGGGGACTAGCACAGATACGCAGTATTTT. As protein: CASSSPQGTSTDTQYF.

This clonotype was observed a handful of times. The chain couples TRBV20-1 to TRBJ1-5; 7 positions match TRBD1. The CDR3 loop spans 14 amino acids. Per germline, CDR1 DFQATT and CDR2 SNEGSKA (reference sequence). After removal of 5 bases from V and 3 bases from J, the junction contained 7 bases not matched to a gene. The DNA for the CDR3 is TGCAGTGCTCGACAGGGTTCGGACAATCAGCCCCAGCATTTT. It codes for CSARQGSDNQPQHF.

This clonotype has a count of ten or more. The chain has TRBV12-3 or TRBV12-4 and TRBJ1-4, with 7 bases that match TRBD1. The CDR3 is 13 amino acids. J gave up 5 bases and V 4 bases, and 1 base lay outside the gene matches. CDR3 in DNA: TGTGCCAGCAGTTCGACAGGGAATGAAAAACTGTTTTTT. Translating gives CASSSTGNEKLFF.

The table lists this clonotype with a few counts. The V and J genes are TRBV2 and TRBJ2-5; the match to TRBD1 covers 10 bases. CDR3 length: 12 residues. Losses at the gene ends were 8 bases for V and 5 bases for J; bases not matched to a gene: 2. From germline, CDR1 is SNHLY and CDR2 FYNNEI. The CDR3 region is CASDRGPETQYF. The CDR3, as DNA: TGTGCCAGCGACAGGGGGCCGGAGACCCAGTACTTC. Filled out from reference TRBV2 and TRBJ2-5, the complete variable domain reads EPEVTQTPSHQVTQMGQEVILRCVPISNHLYFYWYRQILGQKVEFLVSFYNNEISEKSEIFDDQFSVERPDGSNFTLKIRSTKLEDSAMYFCASDRGPETQYFGPGTRLLVL.

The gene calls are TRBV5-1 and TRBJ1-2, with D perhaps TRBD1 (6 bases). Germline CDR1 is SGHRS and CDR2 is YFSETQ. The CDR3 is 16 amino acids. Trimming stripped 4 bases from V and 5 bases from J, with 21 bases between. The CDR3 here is CASSPGQPVSSYGYTF. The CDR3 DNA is TGCGCCAGCAGCCCCGGACAGCCCGTTTCCTCGTATGGCTACACCTTC.

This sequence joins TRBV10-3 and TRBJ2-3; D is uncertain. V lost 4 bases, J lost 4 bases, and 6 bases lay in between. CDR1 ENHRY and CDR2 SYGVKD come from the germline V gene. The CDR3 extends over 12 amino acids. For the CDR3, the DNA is TGTGCCATCAGTGTAGAGTCAGATACGCAGTATTTT. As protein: CAISVESDTQYF.

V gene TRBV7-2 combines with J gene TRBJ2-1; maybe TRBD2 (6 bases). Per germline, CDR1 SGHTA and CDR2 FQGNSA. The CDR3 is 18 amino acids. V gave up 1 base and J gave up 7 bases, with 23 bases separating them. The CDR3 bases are TGTGCCAGCAGCTTAGGGGCCCTTCGGGGGTCACCGCGGAATGAGCAGTTCTTC. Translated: CASSLGALRGSPRNEQFF.